Below, 7 T cell receptor beta chains from the same sample are listed, as sequenced in a study of T cell responses to AZD1222 COVID-19 vaccine. Produced via immunoSEQ multiplex PCR; TCRdb's table is partial and in-frame only. The table records about 83,000 clones, about 93% of them present only once. Sequencing used peripheral blood, obtained on day 0 of MenACWY control vaccination. These receptors all come from an adult in good health.

This sequence joins TRBV5-1 and TRBJ1-1, with D hard to call. The CDR3 is 14 residues long. The ends were cut back, 0 bases at V and 4 bases at J, with 10 bases in the middle. The germline CDR1 and CDR2 sequences are SGHRS and YFSETQ. The CDR3 DNA is TGCGCCAGCAGCTTGGGTGAGAAAAGCACTGAAGCTTTCTTT. It yields the protein CASSLGEKSTEAFF.

The V call is TRBV10-1, the J call TRBJ2-1, with a possible D match to TRBD1 (6 bases). The CDR3 covers 15 residues. Trimming removed 4 bases at V and 6 bases at J, with 16 bases between. Germline V CDR1 and CDR2: WNHNN, SYGVQD (reference sequence). The CDR3 DNA sequence: TGCGCCAGCAGTGTGAGACTGGGGGCCTCCAATGAGCAGTTCTTC. Amino acids: CASSVRLGASNEQFF.

The J gene is TRBJ2-7, the V gene TRBV28; weak D call: TRBD1 (6 bases). The germline CDR1 and CDR2 sequences are MDHEN and SYDVKM. The CDR3 consists of 18 residues. The germline V and J ends were trimmed by 3 bases and 3 bases, with 24 bases remaining between them. The CDR3 is CASSFGPHRVENYYEQYF. In nucleotides, the CDR3 is TGTGCCAGCAGTTTCGGACCTCACAGGGTTGAGAACTACTACGAGCAGTACTTC.

This clone was counted once. This chain joins TRBV2 and TRBJ2-2; D ambiguous. This CDR3 is 13 amino acids long. The V end was cut by 7 bases, the J end by 3 bases, with 9 bases between. Germline V gene sequence: CDR1 SNHLY, CDR2 FYNNEI. The CDR3 bases are TGTGCCAGCAAGGAACAGCACACCGGGGAGCTGTTTTTT. Translation gives CASKEQHTGELFF.

This sequence joins TRBV4-2 and TRBJ2-7; 16 bases are a match to TRBD2. Germline values: CDR1 LGHNA, CDR2 YNFKEQ. The CDR3 runs to 18 residues. V trimming: 0 bases; J trimming: 4 bases; junction bases outside the gene matches: 6. The CDR3 DNA reads TGTGCCAGCAGCCAAGATGTCGGGACTAGCGGGAGGGATTACGAGCAGTACTTC. The encoded protein is CASSQDVGTSGRDYEQYF.

V is TRBV19 and J is TRBJ2-1; D might be TRBD1 or TRBD2, each matching 5 bases. The CDR3 extends over 13 amino acids. Trimming took 8 bases from V and 7 from J, leaving 15 bases between them. The V gene's germline CDR1 is LNHDA and CDR2 SQIVND (reference sequence). The CDR3 loop is CASGWDGRNEQFF. Written as DNA, the CDR3 is TGTGCCAGTGGATGGGACGGCAGAAATGAGCAGTTCTTC.

This clone was counted a few times. The chain has TRBV28 and TRBJ2-1; TRBD2 is a possible D gene (5 bases). Germline lookup yields CDR1 MDHEN and CDR2 SYDVKM. This CDR3 region has 14 residues. Between the trimmed V and J ends, which lost 5 bases and 10 bases, there was a span of 18 bases. The CDR3 sequence: CASSPMGEGAEQFF. CDR3 in DNA: TGTGCCAGCAGTCCCATGGGCGAGGGCGCAGAGCAGTTCTTC.